This is a list of T cell receptor delta chains from one sample in a study of gamma-delta T cells after stem cell transplantation. TCRdb re-called the RT-PCR reads via CATT. The data show 2,700 or so delta-chain clones, more than 2.5% seen once. The sequencing input was gamma-delta T cells. These receptors were obtained from a human donor. It is not recorded whose cells these are; they may come from a transplant donor. Each CDR3 is given without its conserved first and last residue. A D gene is named only where the DNA matches it firmly.

d_call cdr3_length v_call cdr3_aa
TRDD3 22 TRDV2 ACDTVKMPGDTQPPQDKSDKLI
TRDD2 26 TRDV1 ALGERNSHRTFLFGALLNFVGTDKLI
TRDD3 17 TRDV1 ALGDPLGDTSSMDDKLI
TRDD3 14 TRDV2 ACDTVLGDTPDKLI
TRDD3 15 TRDV2 ACDPVLGTPYTDKLI
TRDD3 19 TRDV2 ACDTLPAFTGGPGGADKLI
TRDD3 15 TRDV2 ACDRLGGSRNTDKLI
. 19 TRDV2 ACDTIVPQRENSWDTRQMF
. 14 TRDV2 ACDTVTLRHTDKLI
TRDD3 18 TRDV2 ACDAILGDTRGRNTDKLI
TRDD3 21 TRDV1 ALGEQVVEYLQFWGISKLGLI
TRDD3 25 TRDV2 ACDRLPPQLPVSSTGGLDPHTDKLI
TRDD3 15 TRDV2 ACDTVLLGDTPDKLI
TRDD3 15 TRDV2 ACDTLVGDAYTDKLI
TRDD3 19 TRDV2 ACDTAVLGGSSSWDTRQMF
TRDD3 17 TRDV1 ALGELFLRWGIPTDKLI
. 16 TRDV2 ACDTVPPTKSNTDKLI
TRDD3 14 TRDV2 ACDDVLGDTTDKLI
TRDD3 17 TRDV2 ACDLLGDTLRSITDKLI
TRDD3 19 TRDV2 ACDPILGAPQRDFRTDKLI
TRDD3 22 TRDV1 ALGEVGAIPALFFNWGILGKLI
TRDD3 13 TRDV2 ACDPLGDTSDKLI
. 13 TRDV2 ACDTLAIDTDKLI